Following are 29 T cell receptor beta chains from one sample sequenced in a study of T cell responses to AZD1222 COVID-19 vaccine. Sequenced by immunoSEQ multiplex PCR; TCRdb stores in-frame clones only, minus some. The sample includes 90,000 to 150,000 clones, roughly 87% seen only once; the top ten take 2.5% to 3%. The source was peripheral blood, collected 28 days after the second AZD1222 dose. These receptors were taken from an adult who received the AZD1222 COVID-19 vaccine.

This chain links TRBV4-3 with TRBJ1-2, with 7 bases identical to TRBD1. CDR1 is LGHNA and CDR2 is YSLEER in the germline V gene. This CDR3 contains 15 residues. Unmatched junction bases numbered 13, after V lost 4 bases and J lost 8 bases. The CDR3 region is CASSPSNRGLRGYTF. CDR3 DNA: TGCGCCAGCAGCCCATCGAACAGGGGTTTACGCGGCTACACCTTC.

The rearrangement uses TRBV29-1 and TRBJ1-2, with TRBD1 matching over 12 bases. With V trimmed by 3 bases and J by 4 bases, 9 bases remained unmatched. Germline values: CDR1 SQVTM, CDR2 ANQGSEA. CDR3 length equals 16 residues. CDR3 nucleotide sequence: TGCAGCGTTGATGGGGACAGGGGGCTGGCTAGCTATGGCTACACCTTC. Protein sequence: CSVDGDRGLASYGYTF.

This sequence joins TRBV6-5 and TRBJ1-2; D might be TRBD1 (6 bases). CDR1 MNHEY and CDR2 SVGAGI come from the germline V gene. This CDR3 region has 13 residues. With 6 bases removed from V and 1 base from J, the gap between germline ends came to 9 bases. The CDR3 is CASSRGSNYGYTF. The DNA for the CDR3 is TGTGCCAGCAGCAGGGGAAGTAACTATGGCTACACCTTC.

The J gene is TRBJ1-4, the V gene TRBV27; D is uncertain. The V gene lost 2 bases and the J gene lost 3 bases, with 10 bases spanning the gap. The germline V gene encodes CDR1 MNHEY and CDR2 SMNVEV (reference sequence). The CDR3 consists of 15 residues. The CDR3: CASSLVGYPNEKLFF. The CDR3 nucleotides are TGTGCCAGCAGTTTAGTAGGTTATCCTAATGAAAAACTGTTTTTT.

The CDR3 coding sequence is TGTGCCAGCAGCCAGAACCCCCGGACAGGGGGCGGGATCTATGGCTACACCTTC. The encoded protein is CASSQNPRTGGGIYGYTF. The chain employs TRBV4-2 and TRBJ1-2; 11 nucleotides line up with TRBD1. The CDR3 is 18 amino acids. V lost 3 bases to trimming and J lost 4 bases; unmatched junction nucleotides: 13. The germline gives CDR1 LGHNA, CDR2 YNFKEQ.

The chain couples TRBV7-6 to TRBJ1-3, with a possible D match to TRBD1 (6 bases). The V end lost 1 base, the J end lost 3 bases, and 16 bases lay between the germline ends. The germline gives CDR1 SGHVS, CDR2 FNYEAQ. The CDR3 loop spans 17 amino acids. DNA of the CDR3: TGTGCCAGCAGCTTAGAGGCTCCCCGGGACAATGGAAACACCATATATTTT. Its translation: CASSLEAPRDNGNTIYF.

The V and J genes are TRBV18 and TRBJ1-1, with no clear D. This CDR3 is built from 13 residues. Per germline, CDR1 KGHSH and CDR2 LQKENI. V was trimmed by 4 bases and J by 0 bases, leaving 6 bases between them. CDR3 sequence: CASSRTVNTEAFF. CDR3 bases: TGTGCCAGCTCACGGACGGTGAACACTGAAGCTTTCTTT.

V gene TRBV19 combines with J gene TRBJ1-6, with 9 bases that match TRBD1. The CDR3 is 15 amino acids. CDR1 LNHDA and CDR2 SQIVND come from the germline V gene (reference sequence). V was pared by 5 bases and J by 7 bases, with 6 bases of the junction left unmatched. The CDR3 nucleotides read TGTGCCAGTAGTCCTACCGGGACAGGGAATTCACCCCTCCACTTT. This translates into CASSPTGTGNSPLHF.

The CDR3 region has the DNA TGTGCCAGCAGCTTACATGACGGTGCTATAGTCGGGGAGCTGTTTTTT. The encoded protein is CASSLHDGAIVGELFF. This chain connects TRBV13 to TRBJ2-2, with no clear D. Trimming removed 2 bases at V and 7 bases at J, with 17 bases between. The CDR3 is 16 residues long. Germline loops: CDR1 PRHDT, CDR2 FYEKMQ (reference sequence). The full variable domain, its missing parts supplied by reference TRBV13 and TRBJ2-2, is AAGVIQSPRHLIKEKRETATLKCYPIPRHDTVYWYQQGPGQDPQFLISFYEKMQSDKGSIPDRFSAQQFSDYHSELNMSSLELGDSALYFCASSLHDGAIVGELFFGEGSRLTVL.

The table lists this clone with a count of one. V and J are TRBV5-5 and TRBJ2-2; D call uncertain. Deletions cut 6 bases from V and 6 bases from J, with 21 bases between. The length of the CDR3 is 16 residues. From germline, CDR1 is SGHKS and CDR2 YYEKEE (reference sequence). CDR3 DNA sequence: TGTGCCAGCACCCCCGGCCCCTTGGGCGGTGCCGGGGAGCTGTTTTTT. Translating it yields CASTPGPLGGAGELFF.

The chain joins TRBV24-1 to TRBJ1-2, with 9 bases fitting TRBD1. Germline V gene lookup returns CDR1 KGHDR and CDR2 SFDVKD. Trimming took 9 bases from V and 14 from J; bases not matched to a gene: 12. The length of the CDR3 is 12 residues. The chain's CDR3 is CATGSGTGPGTF. The CDR3 nucleotides are TGTGCCACCGGTTCCGGGACAGGGCCCGGGACCTTC.

The chain links TRBV28 to TRBJ1-2; a weak D match, TRBD1 (5 bases). Germline loops: CDR1 MDHEN, CDR2 SYDVKM. CDR3 length: 15 residues. Trimming removed 5 bases at V and 5 bases at J, with 18 bases between. The CDR3 DNA reads TGTGCCAGCAGTGCTACCCCCAGGGAGGAGTATGGCTACACCTTC. Protein sequence: CASSATPREEYGYTF.

This clone was seen a single time. The chain couples TRBV7-2 to TRBJ2-1; 10 bases map to TRBD1. V trimming: 4 bases; J trimming: 9 bases; junction bases outside the gene matches: 12. The CDR3 is 16 amino acids. Germline loops: CDR1 SGHTA, CDR2 FQGNSA. CDR3 region: CASSYRTGTGVGEQFF. CDR3 nucleotides: TGTGCCAGCAGCTACCGGACCGGGACAGGGGTGGGTGAGCAGTTCTTC. The variable domain in full, with the rest retrieved from reference TRBV7-2 and TRBJ2-1, is GAGVSQSPSNKVTEKGKDVELRCDPISGHTALYWYRQSLGQGLEFLIYFQGNSAPDKSGLPSDRFSAERTGGSVSTLTIQRTQQEDSAVYLCASSYRTGTGVGEQFFGPGTRLTVL.

This clone was observed a few times. CDR3 sequence: CASSPRQGAYEQYF. The CDR3 bases are TGTGCCAGCAGTCCCCGACAGGGAGCCTACGAGCAGTACTTC. This chain uses TRBV7-9 with TRBJ2-7; TRBD1 matches at 7 bases. CDR3 length equals 14 residues. Germline trimming cut 6 bases from V and 2 bases from J; bases unmatched to any gene: 7. Looked up from germline, CDR1 is SEHNR and CDR2 is FQNEAQ (reference sequence).

The rearrangement joins TRBV7-2 to TRBJ2-7; TRBD1 agrees at 7 bases. The germline V gene encodes CDR1 SGHTA and CDR2 FQGNSA. The CDR3 is made up of 16 amino acids. The junction had 6 bases not matched to a gene; V was cut back by 1 base and J by 0 bases. DNA of the CDR3: TGTGCCAGCAGCTTAGGTGGACAGGATCTCTCCTACGAGCAGTACTTC. Encoded protein: CASSLGGQDLSYEQYF.

The table lists this clone with a count of one. The V call is TRBV11-2, the J call TRBJ1-1, with a weak D call TRBD1 (6 bases). The CDR3 sequence is 14 residues long. From germline, CDR1 is SGHAT and CDR2 FQNNGV. The germline V and J ends were trimmed by 1 base and 6 bases, with 12 bases remaining between them. CDR3 coding DNA: TGTGCCAGCAGCTTAGTAAGGGGGGGTTCTGAAGCTTTCTTT. Translation gives CASSLVRGGSEAFF.

The chain recombines TRBV7-2 with TRBJ2-1, with 7 nucleotides matching TRBD1. The CDR3 totals 15 residues. J lost 8 bases, V lost 2 bases, and 9 bases had no gene match. Germline loops: CDR1 SGHTA, CDR2 FQGNSA. Written as DNA, the CDR3 is TGTGCCAGCAGCTTAAGGCCAGGGGGTTTGGATGAGCAGTTCTTC. The encoded protein is CASSLRPGGLDEQFF.

This clone was found a few times. The chain carries TRBV9 and TRBJ2-3; D uncertain. Trimming shortened V by 4 bases and J by 2 bases, and 5 bases separated the two germline ends. CDR1 is SGDLS, CDR2 YYNGEE, per germline. CDR3 length: 12 amino acids. The CDR3 region has the DNA TGTGCCAGCAGCCTAAACACAGATACGCAGTATTTT. Translating gives CASSLNTDTQYF.

As to this clone: This sample includes further DNA sequences coding for the same CDR3. CDR3 loop: CAWSRQGNQPQHF. The DNA of the CDR3 is TGTGCCTGGTCGAGACAGGGGAATCAGCCCCAGCATTTT. The chain couples TRBV30 to TRBJ1-5; 8 nucleotides align to TRBD1. The CDR3 is 13 residues long. Germline values: CDR1 GTSNPN, CDR2 SVGIG (reference sequence). The J segment lost 4 bases and the V segment lost 5 bases, leaving 4 bases of the junction unmatched.

The rearrangement links TRBV4-1 to TRBJ1-3; D is perhaps TRBD1 (6 bases). The germline V gene has CDR1 MGHRA and CDR2 YSYEKL. V shed 1 base and J shed 2 bases, with 12 bases lying between them. The CDR3 totals 16 residues. The CDR3 reads CASSQGVQGTGNTIYF. The CDR3 nucleotides read TGCGCCAGCAGCCAAGGTGTACAGGGTACTGGAAACACCATATATTTT.

The CDR3 DNA reads as TGTGCCAGCTCCGTAGGCAGCGGGACAAATACGCAGTATTTT. Encoded protein: CASSVGSGTNTQYF. The gene calls are TRBV9 and TRBJ2-3; the D gene is possibly TRBD2 (7 bases). The CDR3 is made up of 14 amino acids. CDR1 and CDR2 from the germline V gene are SGDLS and YYNGEE. V was pared by 7 bases and J by 7 bases, with 19 bases between.

V usage is TRBV6-2 or TRBV6-3 and J usage is TRBJ2-1; TRBD2 aligns across 9 bases. The CDR3 has 14 residues. CDR1 and CDR2 (germline): MNHEY, SVGEGT. Trimming cost V 0 bases and J 10 bases; bases outside gene matches: 4. The DNA of the CDR3 is TGTGCCAGCAGTTACTCGGCTAGCGGGAACGAGCAGTTCTTC. Protein product: CASSYSASGNEQFF.

This clone was seen a few times. V usage is TRBV9 and J usage is TRBJ1-2; D remains ambiguous. Germline V gene sequence: CDR1 SGDLS, CDR2 YYNGEE. Trimming shortened V by 0 bases and J by 1 base, and 4 bases separated the two germline ends. CDR3 length: 13 amino acids. This chain's CDR3 is CASSVGNNYGYTF. The CDR3 DNA follows: TGTGCCAGCAGCGTAGGCAATAACTATGGCTACACCTTC. The full variable domain, its missing parts supplied by reference TRBV9 and TRBJ1-2, is DSGVTQTPKHLITATGQRVTLRCSPRSGDLSVYWYQQSLDQGLQFLIQYYNGEERAKGNILERFSAQQFPDLHSELNLSSLELGDSALYFCASSVGNNYGYTFGSGTRLTVV.

The chain combines TRBV6-5 with TRBJ1-1; maybe TRBD1 (5 bases). CDR3 length: 13 amino acids. Germline V gene lookup returns CDR1 MNHEY and CDR2 SVGAGI. Trimming pared 2 bases from V and 7 bases from J, leaving 11 bases between. The CDR3 region is CASSYPDGGEAFF. In DNA, the CDR3 is TGTGCCAGCAGTTACCCGGACGGGGGTGAAGCTTTCTTT.

The chain uses TRBV6-1 and TRBJ2-5; D not certain. The length of the CDR3 is 14 residues. Trimming took 0 bases from V and 4 from J, leaving 9 bases between them. CDR1 and CDR2 from the germline V gene are MNHNS and SASEGT. CDR3 sequence reads: CASSEAEPRETQYF. In DNA form, the CDR3 reads TGTGCCAGCAGTGAAGCGGAGCCTCGAGAGACCCAGTACTTC.

The chain is built from TRBV7-9 and TRBJ2-7; 8 bases align to TRBD1. The CDR3 contains 14 residues. V dropped 5 bases and J dropped 5; count of bases not matched to a gene: 8. Germline V gene lookup returns CDR1 SEHNR and CDR2 FQNEAQ (reference sequence). The CDR3 bases are TGTGCCAGCAGCGCGGGGACAGGTAGTGACGAGCAGTACTTC. This encodes CASSAGTGSDEQYF.

The chain carries TRBV6-5 and TRBJ1-2; maybe TRBD1 (6 bases). V was shortened by 8 bases and J by 1 base, with 17 bases between the two germline ends. Germline values: CDR1 MNHEY, CDR2 SVGAGI. This CDR3 is 15 amino acids long. The DNA of the CDR3 is TGTGCCAGCTTTCCTACAGGGAAACTTAACTATGGCTACACCTTC. This codes for CASFPTGKLNYGYTF.

This clone was detected a few times. V and J are TRBV30 and TRBJ1-2, with D possibly matching TRBD1 (5 bases). This CDR3 contains 11 residues. Deletions cut 5 bases from V and 7 bases from J, with 11 bases between. Per the germline V gene, CDR1 is GTSNPN and CDR2 is SVGIG (reference sequence). CDR3 protein: CAWDYGGGYTF. DNA for the CDR3: TGTGCCTGGGACTACGGGGGTGGCTACACCTTC.

The chain links TRBV7-3 to TRBJ1-2, with no clear D. Between the trimmed V and J ends, which lost 5 bases and 4 bases, there was a span of 11 bases. Germline loops: CDR1 SGHTA, CDR2 FQGTGA. The CDR3 has 13 residues. The CDR3 is CASSTGRFYGYTF. The CDR3 DNA reads TGTGCCAGCAGCACCGGGAGGTTCTATGGCTACACCTTC.